These T cell receptor beta chains were read from a single sample in a study of tumor and adjacent non-tumor tissue in lung cancer. Each CDR3 protein gets one entry after TCRdb re-called the multiplex PCR reads with MiXCR. Among under 250,000 distinct CDR3 sequences listed, about 71% were seen once. Specimen: lung tumor tissue. Every receptor here comes from a man aged 55 to 70 with non-small cell lung cancer. The CDR3 runs from the conserved cysteine through the conserved F or W. Each record gives: D gene, clone size, V gene, J gene, CDR3 DNA, CDR3 protein. A D gene is named only where the DNA matches it firmly. Expanded clones are given a class, and other clones once, few, many or no size at all.

-	-	TRBV6-1	TRBJ1-2	TGTGCCAGCAGTGAAGACAGGGTTAACTATAGCTACACCTTC	CASSEDRVNYSYTF
-	few	TRBV12-3/TRBV12-4	TRBJ1-5	TGTACCAGCAGTTTACAGGGTAAAGATCAGCCCCAGCATTTT	CTSSLQGKDQPQHF
TRBD2	-	TRBV20-1	TRBJ2-7	TGCAGTACTTGGGGGACTAGCGGGAGCTCATACGAGCAGTACTTC	CSTWGTSGSSYEQYF
-	-	TRBV11-2	TRBJ2-1	TGTGCCAGCAGCTTAGAGGGGAGCGGGGAGCAGTTCTTC	CASSLEGSGEQFF
-	-	TRBV20-1	TRBJ2-3	TGTAGTCTAGACAAGGGGGTTAGCATAGACACACAGTATTTT	CSLDKGVSIDTQYF
-	-	TRBV20-1	TRBJ2-3	TGCAGTGCCCCGGAGAACCCTGAAACAGGTACGCAGTATTTT	CSAPENPETGTQYF
-	many	TRBV5-1	TRBJ1-4	TGCGCCAGCAGCTTGATCCCAGTGGAAGCTAATGAAAAACTGTTTTTT	CASSLIPVEANEKLFF
-	-	TRBV6-1	TRBJ2-1	TGTGCCATCCGACAGACTCCTGGCTCCTACAATGAGCAGTTCTTC	CAIRQTPGSYNEQFF
TRBD2	-	TRBV11-2	TRBJ2-1	TGTGCCAGCAACTTAATTAGCGGGAGAAGGTCCAATGAGCAGTTCTTC	CASNLISGRRSNEQFF
-	-	TRBV6-1	TRBJ1-2	TGTGCCAGCAGTGAATTGCGGGGAAACTATAGCAACACCTTC	CASSELRGNYSNTF
-	-	TRBV10-2	TRBJ1-2	TGCGCCAGCAGTGAAAAGGCCGCTAACTGTGGCTACACCTTC	CASSEKAANCGYTF
-	-	TRBV4-3	TRBJ2-5	TGTACCAGTAGCCAAGTAGAGGGCCTTGGGGAGGAGACCCAGTACTTC	CTSSQVEGLGEETQYF
-	many	TRBV4-3	TRBJ2-2	TGCGCCAGCAGCCAAGGGGGGTTCCCACGTGGCGGGGAGCTGTTTTTT	CASSQGGFPRGGELFF
-	-	TRBV28	TRBJ2-2	TGTGCCAGCAGTTTACCCGGGACAAACACCGGGGAGCTGTTTTTT	CASSLPGTNTGELFF
-	few	TRBV5-5	TRBJ2-5	TGTGCCAGCACCCGAGGGGAGAAGACCCAGTACTTC	CASTRGEKTQYF
-	-	TRBV5-1	TRBJ1-5	TGCGCCAGCAGCTTGGGGCAGACGGATCAGCCCCAGCATTTT	CASSLGQTDQPQHF
-	-	TRBV20-1	TRBJ1-4	TGCAGTGCCCCGCCGGCGGGGTACGATGAAAAACTGTTTTTT	CSAPPAGYDEKLFF
-	many	TRBV20-1	TRBJ2-1	TGCAGTGCTAGGGGACCACCCGGCAATGAGCAGTTCTTC	CSARGPPGNEQFF
-	-	TRBV11-2	TRBJ2-1	TGTGCTAGCATGCTAGTGGTTGCAGGGAATGAGCAGTTCTTC	CASMLVVAGNEQFF
TRBD2	-	TRBV20-1	TRBJ2-2	TGCAGTGCTGATCACCCCGGGTCTAGCGGGAGGGCCGTGTCCGGGGAGTTGTTTTTT	CSADHPGSSGRAVSGELFF
-	-	TRBV5-1	TRBJ2-3	TGCGCCAGCAGTCCTGGGACGGTCGCAGATACGCAGTATTTT	CASSPGTVADTQYF
-	-	TRBV5-1	TRBJ2-7	TGCGCCAGCAGCGCCAACCTGGTGGGCTGCGAGCAGTACTTC	CASSANLVGCEQYF
TRBD2	-	TRBV4-3	TRBJ2-1	TGCAGCAGCAGCCAAGGTGCGGGAGGGTACAATGAGCAGTTCTTC	CSSSQGAGGYNEQFF
-	-	TRBV6-5	TRBJ2-7	TGTGCCAGCCGCCGGGACTTCGGTTCCTACGATCGGTACTTC	CASRRDFGSYDRYF
TRBD1	once	TRBV20-1	TRBJ1-1	TGCAGTGTAACGGGAATGGGCAGGGGGCTGGGGAGCACTGAAGCTTTCTTT	CSVTGMGRGLGSTEAFF
TRBD2	-	TRBV11-3	TRBJ2-2	TGTGCCAGCAGCTTTCCCCTGGGACTAGTAGACACCGGGGAGCTGTTTTTT	CASSFPLGLVDTGELFF
-	-	TRBV20-1	TRBJ2-3	TGCAGTGCGATGGACATCAGCACAGATACGCAGTATTTT	CSAMDISTDTQYF
-	few	TRBV4-3	TRBJ1-4	TGCGCCAGCAGCCCACGGGTCCTTAATGAAAAACTGTTTTTT	CASSPRVLNEKLFF
-	-	TRBV28	TRBJ2-1	TGTGCCAGCAGTTTATACAAGAGTGATCAGTTCTTC	CASSLYKSDQFF
-	-	TRBV20-1	TRBJ1-2	TGCAGTGCTAGTGGCCGAACGGGTGCCTACACCTTC	CSASGRTGAYTF
-	-	TRBV21-1	TRBJ2-1	TGTGCCAGCAGCAACGGGACAGGGCTCCAGGGGTCCTACAGTGAGCAGTTCTTC	CASSNGTGLQGSYSEQFF
TRBD2	-	TRBV20-1	TRBJ2-1	TGCACTGCCACAATAGGGGCGGGAGTCGGGAATGAGCAGTTCTTC	CTATIGAGVGNEQFF
TRBD2	-	TRBV11-3	TRBJ2-2	TGTGTCAGCAGCTTTCGGGGGGAGAACGCCGGGGAGCTGTTTTTT	CVSSFRGENAGELFF
-	-	TRBV11-2	TRBJ1-5	TGTGCCAGCAGCTTATATCACGGGACAACTCAGCCCCAGCATTTT	CASSLYHGTTQPQHF
-	many	TRBV7-8	TRBJ2-2	TGTGCCAGCAGCTTAGGGGGGGCCAACACCGGGGAGCTGTTTTTT	CASSLGGANTGELFF
TRBD1	-	TRBV28	TRBJ1-1	TGTGCCAGCAGTTTAGGGGGGGGACAGGGGGCGGTCACTGAAGCTTTCTTT	CASSLGGGQGAVTEAFF
-	many	TRBV6-5	TRBJ1-1	TGTGCCAGCAGTTACGGCACCCCGGATAGGTGGAACACTGAAGCTTTCTTT	CASSYGTPDRWNTEAFF
-	-	TRBV6-2/TRBV6-3	TRBJ1-5	TGTGCCAGCAGCCCTCCAGCGACTCAGCCCCAGCATTTT	CASSPPATQPQHF
-	-	TRBV12-3/TRBV12-4	TRBJ1-3	TGTGCCAGCAGAGTATCTGGAAACACCATATATTTT	CASRVSGNTIYF
TRBD1	once	TRBV7-2	TRBJ1-1	TGTGCCAGCACCGCCTCCCGGGACAGGCCCATGAACGCTGAAGCTTTCTTT	CASTASRDRPMNAEAFF
TRBD2	few	TRBV6-1	TRBJ2-1	TGTGCCAGCAGTGAATTCCCTCCGGGGGGAACCACCTACAATGAGCAGTTCTTC	CASSEFPPGGTTYNEQFF
-	many	TRBV20-1	TRBJ2-3	TGCAGTGCTAGAGATCAAGGCGGGATTCGTAGCACAGATACGCAGTATTTT	CSARDQGGIRSTDTQYF